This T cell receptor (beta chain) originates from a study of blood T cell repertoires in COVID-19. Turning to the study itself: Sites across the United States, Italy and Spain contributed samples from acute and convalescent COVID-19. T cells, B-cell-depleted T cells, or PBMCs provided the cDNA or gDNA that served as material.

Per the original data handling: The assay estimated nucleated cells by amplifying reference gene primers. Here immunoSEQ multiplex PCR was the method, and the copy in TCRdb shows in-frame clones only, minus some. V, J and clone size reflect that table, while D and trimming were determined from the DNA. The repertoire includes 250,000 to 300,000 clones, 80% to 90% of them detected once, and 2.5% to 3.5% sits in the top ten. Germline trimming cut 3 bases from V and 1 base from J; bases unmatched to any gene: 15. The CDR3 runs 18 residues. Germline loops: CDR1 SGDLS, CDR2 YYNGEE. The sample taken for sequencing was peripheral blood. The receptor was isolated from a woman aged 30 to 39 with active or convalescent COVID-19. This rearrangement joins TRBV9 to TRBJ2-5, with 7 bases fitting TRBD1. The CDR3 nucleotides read TGTGCCAGCAGCGCCCCAGACAGGGCGGTCAAACTCCAAGAGACCCAGTACTTC. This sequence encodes CASSAPDRAVKLQETQYF.